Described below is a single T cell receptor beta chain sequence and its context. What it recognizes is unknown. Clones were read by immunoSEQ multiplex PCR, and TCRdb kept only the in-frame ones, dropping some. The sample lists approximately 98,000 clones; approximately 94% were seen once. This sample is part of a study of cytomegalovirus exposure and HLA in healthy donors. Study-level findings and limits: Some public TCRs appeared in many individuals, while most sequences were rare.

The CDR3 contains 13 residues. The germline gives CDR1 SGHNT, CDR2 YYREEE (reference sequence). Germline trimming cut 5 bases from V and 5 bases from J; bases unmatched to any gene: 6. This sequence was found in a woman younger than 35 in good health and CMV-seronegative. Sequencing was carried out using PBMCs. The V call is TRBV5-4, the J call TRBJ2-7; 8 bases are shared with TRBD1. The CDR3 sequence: CASSAGGGNEQYF. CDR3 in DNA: TGTGCCAGCAGTGCAGGGGGCGGTAACGAGCAGTACTTC.